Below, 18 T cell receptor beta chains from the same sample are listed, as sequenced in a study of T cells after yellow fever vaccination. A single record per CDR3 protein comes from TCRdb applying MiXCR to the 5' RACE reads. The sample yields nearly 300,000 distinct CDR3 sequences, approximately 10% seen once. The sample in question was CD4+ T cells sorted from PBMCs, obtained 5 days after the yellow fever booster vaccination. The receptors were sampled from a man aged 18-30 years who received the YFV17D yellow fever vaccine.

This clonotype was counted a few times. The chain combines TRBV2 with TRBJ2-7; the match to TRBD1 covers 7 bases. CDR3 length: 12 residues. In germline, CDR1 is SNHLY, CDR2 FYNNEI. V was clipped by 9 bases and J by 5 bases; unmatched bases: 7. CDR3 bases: TGTGCCAGTATGGGACAGTGGAACGAGCAGTACTTC. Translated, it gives CASMGQWNEQYF.

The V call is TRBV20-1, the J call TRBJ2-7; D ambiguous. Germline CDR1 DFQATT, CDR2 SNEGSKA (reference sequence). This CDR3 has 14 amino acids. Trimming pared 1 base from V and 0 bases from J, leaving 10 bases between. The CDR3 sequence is CSARGTDHSYEQYF. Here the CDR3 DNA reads TGCAGTGCTAGAGGGACGGACCACTCCTACGAGCAGTACTTC.

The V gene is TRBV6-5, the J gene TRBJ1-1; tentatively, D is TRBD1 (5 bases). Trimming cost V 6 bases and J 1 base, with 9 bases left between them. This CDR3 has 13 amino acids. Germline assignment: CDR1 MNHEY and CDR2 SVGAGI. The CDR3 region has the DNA TGTGCCAGCAGCAGGGCAAGGAACACTGAAGCTTTCTTT. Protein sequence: CASSRARNTEAFF.

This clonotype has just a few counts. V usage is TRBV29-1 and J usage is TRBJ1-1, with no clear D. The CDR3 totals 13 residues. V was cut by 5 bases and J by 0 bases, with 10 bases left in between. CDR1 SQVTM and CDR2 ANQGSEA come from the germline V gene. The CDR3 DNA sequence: TGCAGCGTTCATAAGACATTGAACACTGAAGCTTTCTTT. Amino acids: CSVHKTLNTEAFF.

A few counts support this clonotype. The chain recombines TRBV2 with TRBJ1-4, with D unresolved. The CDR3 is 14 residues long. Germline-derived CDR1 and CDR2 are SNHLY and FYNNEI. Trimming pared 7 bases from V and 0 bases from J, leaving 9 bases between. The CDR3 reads CASKETATNEKLFF. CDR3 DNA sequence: TGTGCCAGCAAGGAGACCGCAACTAATGAAAAACTGTTTTTT.

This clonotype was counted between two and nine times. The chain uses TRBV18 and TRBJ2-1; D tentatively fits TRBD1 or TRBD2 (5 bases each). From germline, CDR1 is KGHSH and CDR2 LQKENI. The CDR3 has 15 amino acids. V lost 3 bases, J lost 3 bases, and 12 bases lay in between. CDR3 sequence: CASSPTRDVYNEQFF. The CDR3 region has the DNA TGTGCCAGCTCACCCACCCGGGACGTCTACAATGAGCAGTTCTTC.

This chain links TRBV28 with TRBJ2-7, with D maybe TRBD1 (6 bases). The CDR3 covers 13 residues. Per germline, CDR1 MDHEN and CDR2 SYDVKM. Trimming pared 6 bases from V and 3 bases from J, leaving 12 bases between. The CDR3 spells CASSSGQSYEQYV. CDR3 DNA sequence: TGTGCCAGCAGCTCTGGACAGAGCTACGAGCAGTACGTC.

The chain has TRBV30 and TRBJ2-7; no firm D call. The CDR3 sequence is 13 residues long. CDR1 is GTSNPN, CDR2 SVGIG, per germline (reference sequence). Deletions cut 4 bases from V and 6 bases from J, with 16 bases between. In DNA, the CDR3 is TGTGCCTGGACTGGCAGACCCCTGGGCGAGCAGTACTTC. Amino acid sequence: CAWTGRPLGEQYF.

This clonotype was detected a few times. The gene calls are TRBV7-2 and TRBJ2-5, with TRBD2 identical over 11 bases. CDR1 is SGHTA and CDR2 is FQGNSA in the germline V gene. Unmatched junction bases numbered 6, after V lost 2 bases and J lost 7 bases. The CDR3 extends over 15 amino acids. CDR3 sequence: CASSLTSGGLGTQYF. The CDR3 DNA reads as TGTGCCAGCAGCTTAACTAGCGGGGGATTAGGGACCCAGTACTTC.

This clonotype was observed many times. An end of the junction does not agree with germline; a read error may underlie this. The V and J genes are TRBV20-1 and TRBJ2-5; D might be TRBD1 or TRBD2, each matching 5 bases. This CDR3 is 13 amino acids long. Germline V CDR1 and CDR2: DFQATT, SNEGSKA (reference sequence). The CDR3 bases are TGCAGTGCTCGAGACCGGGACCGGGAGACCCAGTACTTC. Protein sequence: CSARDRDRETQYF.

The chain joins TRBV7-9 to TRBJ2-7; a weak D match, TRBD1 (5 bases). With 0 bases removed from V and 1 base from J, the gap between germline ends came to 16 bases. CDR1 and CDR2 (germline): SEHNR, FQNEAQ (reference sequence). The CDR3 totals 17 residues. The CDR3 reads CASSLAILSRDSYEQYF. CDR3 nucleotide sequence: TGTGCCAGCAGCTTAGCGATCTTGTCCAGGGATTCCTACGAGCAGTACTTC.

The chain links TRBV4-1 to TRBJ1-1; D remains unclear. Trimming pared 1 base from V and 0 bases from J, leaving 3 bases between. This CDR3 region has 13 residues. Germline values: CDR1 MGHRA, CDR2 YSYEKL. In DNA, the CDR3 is TGCGCCAGCAGCCAAGTTGTGAACACTGAAGCTTTCTTT. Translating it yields CASSQVVNTEAFF.

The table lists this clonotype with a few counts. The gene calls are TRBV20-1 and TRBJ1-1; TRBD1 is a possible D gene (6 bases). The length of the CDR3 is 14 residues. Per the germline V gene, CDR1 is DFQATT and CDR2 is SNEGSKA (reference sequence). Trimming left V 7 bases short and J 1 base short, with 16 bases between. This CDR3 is CSVLRQARNTEAFF. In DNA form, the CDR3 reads TGCAGTGTCCTCCGACAGGCTCGGAACACTGAAGCTTTCTTT.

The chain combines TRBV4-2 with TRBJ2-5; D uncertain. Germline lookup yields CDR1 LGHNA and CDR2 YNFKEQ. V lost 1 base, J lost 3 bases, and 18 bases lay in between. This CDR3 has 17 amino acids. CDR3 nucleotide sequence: TGTGCCAGCAGCCAAGGTCGGATAGGCCGAGACGAAGAGACCCAGTACTTC. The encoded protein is CASSQGRIGRDEETQYF.

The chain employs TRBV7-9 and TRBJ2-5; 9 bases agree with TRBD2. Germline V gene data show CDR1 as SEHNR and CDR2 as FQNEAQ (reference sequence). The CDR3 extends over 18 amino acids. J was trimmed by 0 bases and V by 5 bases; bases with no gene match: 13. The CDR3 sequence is CASSRPSGGSLYQETQYF. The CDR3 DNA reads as TGTGCCAGCAGCCGTCCCAGCGGGGGGTCCCTGTACCAAGAGACCCAGTACTTC. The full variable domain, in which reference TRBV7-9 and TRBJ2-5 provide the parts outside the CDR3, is DTGVSQNPRHKITKRGQNVTFRCDPISEHNRLYWYRQTLGQGPEFLTYFQNEAQLEKSRLLSDRFSAERPKGSFSTLEIQRTEQGDSAMYLCASSRPSGGSLYQETQYFGPGTRLLVL.

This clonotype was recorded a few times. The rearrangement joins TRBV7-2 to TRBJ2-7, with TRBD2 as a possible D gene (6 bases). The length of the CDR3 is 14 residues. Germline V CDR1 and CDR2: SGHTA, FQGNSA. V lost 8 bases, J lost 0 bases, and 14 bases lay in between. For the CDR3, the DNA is TGTGCCAGCTCCACCGCCGGGAGCTCCTACGAGCAGTACTTC. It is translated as CASSTAGSSYEQYF. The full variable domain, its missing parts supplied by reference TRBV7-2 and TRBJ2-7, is GAGVSQSPSNKVTEKGKDVELRCDPISGHTALYWYRQSLGQGLEFLIYFQGNSAPDKSGLPSDRFSAERTGGSVSTLTIQRTQQEDSAVYLCASSTAGSSYEQYFGPGTRLTVT.

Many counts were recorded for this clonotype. CDR3 DNA sequence: TGTGCCAGCAGCTGGGACTCTGGAAACACCATATATTTT. Translating gives CASSWDSGNTIYF. The chain joins TRBV7-2 to TRBJ1-3; D is undetermined. The ends were cut back, 4 bases at V and 0 bases at J, with 4 bases in the middle. This CDR3 spans 13 amino acids. Germline V gene sequence: CDR1 SGHTA, CDR2 FQGNSA. The full variable domain, in which reference TRBV7-2 and TRBJ1-3 provide the parts outside the CDR3, is GAGVSQSPSNKVTEKGKDVELRCDPISGHTALYWYRQSLGQGLEFLIYFQGNSAPDKSGLPSDRFSAERTGGSVSTLTIQRTQQEDSAVYLCASSWDSGNTIYFGEGSWLTVV.

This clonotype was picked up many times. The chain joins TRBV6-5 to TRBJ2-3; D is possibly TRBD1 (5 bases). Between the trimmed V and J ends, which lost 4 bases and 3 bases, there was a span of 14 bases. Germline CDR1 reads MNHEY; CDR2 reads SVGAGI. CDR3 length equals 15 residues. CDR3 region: CASSSPWQGTDTQYF. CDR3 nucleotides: TGTGCCAGCAGTTCCCCATGGCAGGGTACAGATACGCAGTATTTT.